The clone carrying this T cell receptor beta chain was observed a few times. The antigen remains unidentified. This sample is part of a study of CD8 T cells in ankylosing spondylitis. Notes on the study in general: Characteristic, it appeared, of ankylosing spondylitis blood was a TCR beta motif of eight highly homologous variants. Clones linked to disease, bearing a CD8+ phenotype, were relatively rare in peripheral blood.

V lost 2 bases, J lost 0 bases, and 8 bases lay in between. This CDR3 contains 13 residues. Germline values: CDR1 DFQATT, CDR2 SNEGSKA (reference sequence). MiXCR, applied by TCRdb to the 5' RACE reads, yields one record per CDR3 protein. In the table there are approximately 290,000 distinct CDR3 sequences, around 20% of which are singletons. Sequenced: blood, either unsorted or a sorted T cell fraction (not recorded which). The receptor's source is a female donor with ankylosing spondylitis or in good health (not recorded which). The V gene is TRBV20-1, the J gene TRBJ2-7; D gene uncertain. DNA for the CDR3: TGCAGTGCTAGAACCCCTTTCTCCTACGAGCAGTACTTC. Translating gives CSARTPFSYEQYF.